This T cell receptor (beta chain) was found in a study of low-dose radiotherapy and immunotherapy resistance in tumors (dated by TCRdb to between 2021 and 2022). Background for the entire study: Patients in Cohort 1 were given 0.5 Gy per fraction every 2 weeks, and the prescribed total PTV dose was 6.5 Gy. Eight patients were included in the translational analysis: three from the first dose cohort and the first five from the second dose cohort. Patients were given nivolumab as a 240 mg flat dose every two weeks and ipilimumab at 1 mg/kg every six weeks, with both drugs delivered intravenously. Cohort 2 received 1 Gy per fraction every two weeks, with a total of 13 Gy over 26 weeks. Randomization of trial participants into treatment groups was not performed. Patients took aspirin 300 mg orally once daily for four cycles, starting on cycle 1 day 1. Cyclophosphamide 200 mg/m2 was given intravenously every two weeks, one day before each radiation and immunotherapy administration.

Sequencing took place on an Illumina HiSeq 2500. First-strand cDNA was synthesized using Superscript III and a set of TRAV- and TRBV-specific primers, so that both TCRalpha and TCRbeta chains were covered. TCRs were amplified for 20 to 25 PCR cycles with Phusion, using a constant-region primer paired with the adapter attached to the V primers. The MessageAmp II aRNA Amplification Kit was used to amplify the isolated mRNA, with in vitro transcription run for approximately 15 hours at 37 degrees C. mRNA for TCR sequencing was isolated with the Dynabeads mRNA DIRECT Purification Kit. A second roughly 24-cycle Phusion PCR added indexed Illumina adapters, and products were purified with AMPure XP beads. On the authors' methods: Custom Perl scripts pooled TCR sequences encoding the same protein, removed out-of-frame sequences and computed each clonotype's abundance. TCR sequences supported by only a single read were excluded from analysis. Among the metrics used to describe the repertoires were Shannon entropy, Gini index, clonality, richness, and the frequency of TCRs shared between repertoires. TCRdb's own reprocessing of the public reads used fastp at Q25 and MiXCR and kept productive beta chains. Duplicate CDR3 protein sequences are folded into a single record with the most common DNA and genes. TCRdb's processing, not the authors', yielded these V and J calls. This sample gives about 64,000 distinct CDR3 sequences in total; around a quarter of them show up just once. About 6.6% of the sample belongs to the ten largest clones.

The CDR3 goes from the cysteine to the phenylalanine over 19 residues. This entry keeps only the CDR3 DNA: 57 bases, framed from base 1. V drops 5 bases and J drops 0 bases, leaving 23 bases in between. The germline V gene gives CDR1 as MDHEN and CDR2 as SYDVKM. Notes on this clonotype: No cognate antigen has been identified for it. Nothing much larger sits one base from this clone, and base qualities are not available.

The meaning of the sample's time point label: before trial treatment. Donors were enrolled in RACIN, a single-arm phase I dose-escalation trial combining nivolumab, ipilimumab, aspirin, low-dose cyclophosphamide and low-dose radiotherapy. Eligible patients had advanced, TIL-negative solid tumors. The clonotype was recovered from a male donor with rectosigmoid adenocarcinoma. The specimen was PBMCs, collected before treatment. The chain is encoded by TRBV28 joined to TRBJ2-1, and the D gene may be TRBD2, 6 bases matching. CDR3 loop: CASSTPGRASESSYNEQFF. The nucleotide sequence reads TGTGCCAGCAGTACCCCCGGGCGGGCTAGCGAATCCTCCTACAATGAGCAGTTCTTC.